This entry is about one TCR beta chain. Its target is not known. The data were taken from a study of T cell responses to AZD1222 COVID-19 vaccine. With V trimmed by 5 bases and J by 7 bases, 8 bases remained unmatched. Per the germline V gene, CDR1 is SQVTM and CDR2 is ANQGSEA. The CDR3 loop spans 14 amino acids. Findings and limits, study-wide: Distributed over spike, vaccine-associated CD4 TCRs predominated at 160-218 and 743-854. Two AZD1222 doses significantly raised spike-specific TCR breadth and depth over controls.

TCRdb's table, derived via immunoSEQ multiplex PCR, lists solely in-frame clones and lacks some. The table lists 65,000 to 100,000 clones, 91% of them singletons. This receptor was obtained from an adult who received the AZD1222 COVID-19 vaccine. The rearrangement uses TRBV29-1 and TRBJ2-1; 10 bases map to TRBD1. Source: peripheral blood, taken 28 days after the second AZD1222 dose. The CDR3 DNA sequence: TGCAGCGTTTGCCCGGGACAGGGGCCTAATGAGCAGTTCTTC. This codes for CSVCPGQGPNEQFF.